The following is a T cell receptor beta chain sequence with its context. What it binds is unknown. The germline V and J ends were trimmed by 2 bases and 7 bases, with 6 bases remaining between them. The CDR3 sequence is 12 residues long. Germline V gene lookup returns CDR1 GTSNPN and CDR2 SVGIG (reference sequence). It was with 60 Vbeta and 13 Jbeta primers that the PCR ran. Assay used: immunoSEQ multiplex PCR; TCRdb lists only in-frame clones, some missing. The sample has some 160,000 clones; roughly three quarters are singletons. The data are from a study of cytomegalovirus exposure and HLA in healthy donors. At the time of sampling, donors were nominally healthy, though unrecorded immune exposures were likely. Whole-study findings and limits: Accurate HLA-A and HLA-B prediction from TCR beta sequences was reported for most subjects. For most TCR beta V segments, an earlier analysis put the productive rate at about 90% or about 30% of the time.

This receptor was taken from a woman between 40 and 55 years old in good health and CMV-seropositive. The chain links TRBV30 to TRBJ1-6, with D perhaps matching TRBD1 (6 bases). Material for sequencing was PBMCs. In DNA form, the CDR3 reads TGTGCCTGGAGTACAGGGAATTCACCCCTCCACTTT. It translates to CAWSTGNSPLHF.